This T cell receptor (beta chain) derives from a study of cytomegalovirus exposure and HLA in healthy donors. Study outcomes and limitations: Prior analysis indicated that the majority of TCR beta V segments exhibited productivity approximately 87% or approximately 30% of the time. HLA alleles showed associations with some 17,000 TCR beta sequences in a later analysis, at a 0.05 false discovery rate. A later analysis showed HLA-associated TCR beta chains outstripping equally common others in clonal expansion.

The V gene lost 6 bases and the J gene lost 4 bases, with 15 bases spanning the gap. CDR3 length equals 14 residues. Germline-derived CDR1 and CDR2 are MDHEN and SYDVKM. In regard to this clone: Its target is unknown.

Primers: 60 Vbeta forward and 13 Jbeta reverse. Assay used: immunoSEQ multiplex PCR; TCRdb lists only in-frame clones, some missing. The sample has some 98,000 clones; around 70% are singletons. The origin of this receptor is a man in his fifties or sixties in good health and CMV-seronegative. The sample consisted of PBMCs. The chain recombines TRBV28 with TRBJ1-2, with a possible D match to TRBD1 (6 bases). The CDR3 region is CASSLAQGLYGYTF. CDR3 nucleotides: TGTGCCAGCAGCTTAGCCCAGGGGCTCTATGGCTACACCTTC.